This TCR beta chain was sequenced for a study of blood T cell repertoires in COVID-19. Germline V gives CDR1 LGHNA, CDR2 YNFKEQ. There are 15 residues in the CDR3. Germline trimming cut 0 bases from V and 3 bases from J; bases unmatched to any gene: 2. Methods used by the authors: Amplification of reference gene primers was used by the study to estimate nucleated cell counts. Some clones are missing from TCRdb's copy, which holds only in-frame ones; the method was immunoSEQ multiplex PCR. D and trimming come from the DNA, and the V and J calls and clone size come from that table. Among over 200,000 clones, 87% were seen once, and the ten largest hold 1.9%.

The sequence derives from a man in his forties with active or convalescent COVID-19. Sequenced material: peripheral blood. The V gene is TRBV4-2, the J gene TRBJ1-5; 7 positions agree with TRBD1. The CDR3 DNA reads as TGTGCCAGCAGCCAAGACGGGACAGACAATCAGCCCCAGCATTTT. Residues: CASSQDGTDNQPQHF.